A single sample is the source of the 3 T cell receptor beta chains below, sequenced in a study of cytomegalovirus exposure and HLA in healthy donors. Primers included in the PCR were 60 Vbeta and 13 Jbeta primers. Profiling relied on immunoSEQ multiplex PCR, and the TCRdb table lists in-frame clones only, not all of them. The sample has about 140,000 clones, roughly 75% seen once. Sequenced sample: PBMCs. The receptors come from a man aged 30 to 45 in good health and CMV-seronegative.

This sequence joins TRBV28 and TRBJ2-7; 9 nucleotides align to TRBD1. From germline, CDR1 is MDHEN and CDR2 SYDVKM. The CDR3 loop spans 17 amino acids. The trim removed 5 bases at V and 5 bases at J, leaving 16 bases unmatched. The CDR3 spells CASSSAGTGYFFHEQYF. As DNA, the CDR3 is TGTGCCAGCAGTAGCGCCGGGACAGGGTATTTCTTTCACGAGCAGTACTTC.

This clone showed up just a few times. The chain joins TRBV19 to TRBJ2-7; D is undetermined. V lost 6 bases, J lost 4 bases, and 13 bases lay in between. This CDR3 region has 13 residues. From germline, CDR1 is LNHDA and CDR2 SQIVND (reference sequence). For the CDR3, the DNA is TGTGCCAGTAGCAGATCGTCCCTTTACGAGCAGTACTTC. Its translation: CASSRSSLYEQYF. Variable domain in full (rest from reference TRBV19 and TRBJ2-7): DGGITQSPKYLFRKEGQNVTLSCEQNLNHDAMYWYRQDPGQGLRLIYYSQIVNDFQKGDIAEGYSVSREKKESFPLTVTSAQKNPTAFYLCASSRSSLYEQYFGPGTRLTVT.

This clone was picked up a small number of times. This CDR3 reads CASSLTAVSTEAFF. The CDR3 DNA sequence: TGTGCCAGCAGCTTAACAGCGGTTTCCACTGAAGCTTTCTTT. The rearrangement uses TRBV7-9 and TRBJ1-1; unclear D gene. Trimming cost V 2 bases and J 4 bases, with 11 bases left between them. Germline V CDR1 and CDR2: SEHNR, FQNEAQ (reference sequence). The CDR3 runs to 14 residues.